The 20 T cell receptor beta chains listed next were all sequenced from one sample in a study of CD8 T cells in Susac syndrome. Random hexamers served to reverse transcribe about 0.5 to 1 ug RNA. TCRdb re-called the immunoSEQ multiplex PCR reads through MiXCR, storing one row per CDR3 protein. Of about 200,000 distinct CDR3 sequences in the sample, 90% to 95% were seen once. Specimen: CD4+ T cells from PBMCs. The source is a human donor with multiple sclerosis.

This sequence joins TRBV7-3 and TRBJ2-5, with 14 bases lining up with TRBD2. CDR3 length equals 16 residues. Germline-derived CDR1 and CDR2 are SGHTA and FQGTGA. J lost 2 bases, V lost 4 bases, and 3 bases had no gene match. Here the CDR3 reads CASSSGLAGEQETQYF. CDR3 sequence (DNA): TGTGCCAGCAGCTCGGGACTAGCGGGGGAACAAGAGACCCAGTACTTC.

The genes are TRBV20-1 and TRBJ2-1, with TRBD1 as a possible D gene (6 bases). The V end lost 5 bases, the J end lost 10 bases, and 15 bases lay between the germline ends. The CDR3 consists of 12 residues. In germline, CDR1 is DFQATT, CDR2 SNEGSKA (reference sequence). CDR3 DNA sequence: TGCAGTGCTGCTGGGAATCAGGGGGAGCAGTTCTTC. It encodes CSAAGNQGEQFF.

The chain links TRBV3-1 to TRBJ2-7; D perhaps matches TRBD1 (6 bases). Trimming took off 4 bases at V and 2 bases at J, with 9 bases between the two ends. The CDR3 length is 13 residues. CDR1 and CDR2 from the germline V gene are LGHDT and YNNKEL (reference sequence). The CDR3 region is CASSPTGTYEQYF. In nucleotides, the CDR3 is TGTGCCAGCAGCCCTACAGGGACCTACGAGCAGTACTTC.

This chain joins TRBV11-3 and TRBJ2-1; 7 nucleotides match TRBD2. Per germline, CDR1 SGHNT and CDR2 YENEEA. V lost 0 bases and J lost 10; bases outside the gene matches: 6. CDR3 length: 14 amino acids. The CDR3 loop is CASSLEGGPGEQFF. The CDR3 DNA reads TGTGCCAGCAGCTTAGAGGGAGGGCCAGGAGAGCAGTTCTTC.

The chain recombines TRBV4-2 with TRBJ1-4, with a tentative D call TRBD1 (5 bases). The germline V gene encodes CDR1 LGHNA and CDR2 YNFKEQ. The CDR3 has 15 residues. The germline V and J ends were trimmed by 6 bases and 6 bases, with 17 bases remaining between them. The CDR3 spells CASSSRGQGDEKLFF. In nucleotides, the CDR3 is TGTGCCAGCAGTTCAAGGGGCCAGGGAGATGAAAAACTGTTTTTT.

The chain carries TRBV9 and TRBJ2-7; TRBD2 aligns across 7 bases. CDR3 length equals 15 residues. With V trimmed by 0 bases and J by 6 bases, 9 bases remained unmatched. Germline V gene data show CDR1 as SGDLS and CDR2 as YYNGEE. CDR3 protein: CASSVGGSSESEQYF. CDR3 bases: TGTGCCAGCAGCGTAGGCGGGAGTAGTGAGAGCGAGCAGTACTTC.

Remarks on this clonotype: One junction end does not reproduce the germline sequence, and a read error may be involved. The CDR3 sequence is CASSPGSSLSF. The CDR3 coding sequence is TGTGCCAGCAGTCCCGGGTCTAGCCTAAGTTTC. This chain uses TRBV12-3 or TRBV12-4 with TRBJ2-1; tentatively, D is TRBD2 (5 bases). The CDR3 sequence is 11 residues long.

The chain is built from TRBV15 and TRBJ2-5, with D possibly being TRBD1 or TRBD2 (6 bases each). CDR3 length: 13 residues. Trimming pared 5 bases from V and 4 bases from J, leaving 11 bases between. CDR1 and CDR2 from the germline V gene are LNHNV and YYDKDF (reference sequence). CDR3 region: CATSRGGGETQYF. CDR3 sequence (DNA): TGTGCCACCAGCCGAGGGGGAGGAGAGACCCAGTACTTC.

This chain joins TRBV27 and TRBJ2-3, with a weak D call TRBD2 (7 bases). Germline CDR1 is MNHEY and CDR2 is SMNVEV (reference sequence). V lost 8 bases to trimming and J lost 3 bases, with 12 bases between them. The CDR3 sequence is 13 residues long. The CDR3 loop is CASARGGTDTQYF. In nucleotides, the CDR3 is TGTGCCAGCGCTAGGGGGGGTACAGATACGCAGTATTTT.

CDR3 amino acids: CSARVRGQPNTEAFF. The CDR3 DNA follows: TGCAGTGCTAGAGTCCGGGGACAGCCGAACACTGAAGCTTTCTTT. The chain uses TRBV20-1 and TRBJ1-1; 7 positions match TRBD1. The V gene's germline CDR1 is DFQATT and CDR2 SNEGSKA (reference sequence). V shed 1 base, J shed 1 base, and the junction held 6 bases outside the gene matches. This CDR3 has 15 residues.

The J gene is TRBJ1-1, the V gene TRBV7-9, with D possibly matching TRBD1 (5 bases). Deletions cut 3 bases from V and 1 base from J, with 9 bases between. Germline lookup yields CDR1 SEHNR and CDR2 FQNEAQ (reference sequence). The CDR3 extends over 14 amino acids. CDR3: CASSFRGTNTEAFF. For the CDR3, the DNA is TGTGCCAGCAGCTTTAGAGGGACGAACACTGAAGCTTTCTTT.

V is TRBV6-6 and J is TRBJ1-2; the D is unclear. The CDR3 sequence is 13 residues long. Germline V gene sequence: CDR1 MNHNY, CDR2 SVGAGI (reference sequence). Trimming stripped 6 bases from V and 3 bases from J, with 11 bases between. CDR3 sequence (DNA): TGTGCCAGCAGGGTGCCCAGCTACTATGGCTACACCTTC. This translates into CASRVPSYYGYTF.

V gene TRBV9 combines with J gene TRBJ2-2; D may be TRBD2 (7 bases). Germline loops: CDR1 SGDLS, CDR2 YYNGEE. The CDR3 is made up of 16 amino acids. V was shortened by 3 bases and J by 6 bases, with 18 bases between the two germline ends. The CDR3 DNA sequence: TGTGCCAGCAGCGAGAGGGAGGGGGGTTTCCCCGGGGAGCTGTTTTTT. It codes for CASSEREGGFPGELFF.

The chain has TRBV9 and TRBJ2-7; D possibly corresponds to TRBD1 (5 bases). V was clipped by 3 bases and J by 6 bases, with 13 bases between them. The CDR3 totals 13 residues. CDR1 and CDR2 (germline): SGDLS, YYNGEE. The CDR3 protein is CASSAEGVSEQYF. CDR3 sequence (DNA): TGTGCCAGCAGCGCAGAAGGGGTCAGCGAGCAGTACTTC.

The rearrangement links TRBV6-5 to TRBJ1-5; D gene uncertain. With 0 bases removed from V and 7 bases from J, the gap between germline ends came to 7 bases. Germline V gene sequence: CDR1 MNHEY, CDR2 SVGAGI. The CDR3 is made up of 13 amino acids. The CDR3 nucleotides read TGTGCCAGCAGTTACTCCAAGATGCAGCCCCAGCATTTT. It translates to CASSYSKMQPQHF.

V and J are TRBV12-3 or TRBV12-4 and TRBJ2-1; D may be TRBD2 (5 bases). The CDR3 covers 15 residues. The V gene lost 3 bases and the J gene lost 7 bases, with 16 bases spanning the gap. The CDR3 reads CASSFALAPENEQFF. The CDR3 nucleotides read TGTGCCAGCAGTTTCGCTTTAGCGCCGGAGAATGAGCAGTTCTTC.

The CDR3 is CAPLPGQWTGANVLTF. DNA for the CDR3: TGTGCCCCCCTCCCGGGACAGTGGACTGGGGCCAACGTCCTGACTTTC. The V call is TRBV30, the J call TRBJ2-6, with 7 positions matching TRBD1. V trimming: 8 bases; J trimming: 2 bases; junction bases outside the gene matches: 12. The CDR3 totals 16 residues. CDR1 is GTSNPN and CDR2 is SVGIG in the germline V gene (reference sequence).

The J gene is TRBJ1-1, the V gene TRBV18; no clear D gene. The CDR3 consists of 15 residues. CDR1 is KGHSH and CDR2 is LQKENI in the germline V gene. V was pared by 2 bases and J by 5 bases, with 15 bases between. The CDR3, as DNA: TGTGCCAGCTCACCAATAGGAGGTGGAGCGACTGAAGCTTTCTTT. It specifies CASSPIGGGATEAFF.

J is TRBJ2-7 and V is TRBV2, with D perhaps assigned TRBD1 or TRBD2 (7 bases each). V dropped 7 bases and J dropped 3 bases, with 13 bases sitting between them. CDR3 length: 13 residues. CDR1 and CDR2 (germline): SNHLY, FYNNEI. The CDR3 region has the DNA TGTGCCAGCACAGGGGGGGATTTCTACGAGCAGTACTTC. Its translation is CASTGGDFYEQYF.

The sample holds one count of this clonotype. The chain links TRBV12-3 or TRBV12-4 to TRBJ1-1; D is uncertain. V was trimmed by 2 bases and J by 7 bases, leaving 11 bases between them. This CDR3 spans 13 amino acids. The CDR3 DNA reads as TGTGCCAGCAGTTTAAGGAGGGAACTTGAAGCTTTCTTT. This translates into CASSLRRELEAFF.